The 18 T cell receptor beta chains reported below all come from one sample, sequenced in a study of blood T cell repertoires in COVID-19. Profiling relied on immunoSEQ multiplex PCR, and the TCRdb table lists in-frame clones only, not all of them. The sample yields 280,000 or so clones, over 75% seen once. Specimen: peripheral blood. These receptor sequences come from a human donor in a cohort sampled during active COVID-19.

This clone has just a few counts. This chain links TRBV30 with TRBJ1-6; perhaps TRBD1 as D (5 bases). Deletions cut 1 base from V and 4 bases from J, with 8 bases between. The CDR3 runs 14 residues. Germline V gives CDR1 GTSNPN, CDR2 SVGIG (reference sequence). CDR3 bases: TGTGCCTGGAGTGCTGACAGTTATAATTCACCCCTCCACTTT. Its translation is CAWSADSYNSPLHF.

This clone appeared a single time. The chain employs TRBV20-1 and TRBJ2-7, with D possibly TRBD2 on 5 matching bases. With 3 bases removed from V and 2 bases from J, the gap between germline ends came to 17 bases. CDR3 length: 15 amino acids. Germline V lookup: CDR1 DFQATT, CDR2 SNEGSKA (reference sequence). The CDR3 DNA follows: TGCAGTGCTAGTGTTTGGGAGCGATTGCCCTACGAGCAGTACTTC. Translating it yields CSASVWERLPYEQYF.

The chain employs TRBV28 and TRBJ2-7; perhaps TRBD1 as D (6 bases). Deletions cut 4 bases from V and 9 bases from J, with 19 bases between. Germline assignment: CDR1 MDHEN and CDR2 SYDVKM. The CDR3 totals 14 residues. The CDR3 protein is CASSSTGTTRAQYF. The CDR3 DNA follows: TGTGCCAGCAGTTCGACCGGGACAACCCGCGCGCAGTACTTC.

This chain connects TRBV30 to TRBJ2-3, with unresolved D. The CDR3 has 15 amino acids. V shed 4 bases and J shed 6 bases, with 20 bases lying between them. Germline CDR1 and CDR2: GTSNPN and SVGIG (reference sequence). The CDR3 region has the DNA TGTGCCTGGACCCGTGATCCCTTTAGAGCGGATACGCAGTATTTT. Translated: CAWTRDPFRADTQYF.

The J gene is TRBJ2-5, the V gene TRBV12-3 or TRBV12-4; 7 positions match TRBD1. This CDR3 has 13 residues. The junction had 7 bases not matched to a gene; V was cut back by 7 bases and J by 5 bases. CDR3: CASTVDRAETQYF. The CDR3 DNA follows: TGTGCCAGCACCGTCGACAGGGCGGAGACCCAGTACTTC.

The rearrangement uses TRBV28 and TRBJ2-1; 12 bases agree with TRBD2. The CDR3 consists of 15 residues. The V segment lost 6 bases and the J segment 8 bases; nucleotides outside the gene matches: 8. Germline CDR1 MDHEN, CDR2 SYDVKM. The CDR3 sequence is CASRKTSGGIDEQFF. For the CDR3, the DNA is TGTGCCAGCAGGAAAACTAGCGGGGGGATCGATGAGCAGTTCTTC.

This chain joins TRBV27 and TRBJ2-7, with D tentatively TRBD2 (5 bases). V was trimmed by 5 bases and J by 2 bases, leaving 13 bases between them. The CDR3 spans 14 residues. The germline gives CDR1 MNHEY, CDR2 SMNVEV (reference sequence). CDR3 loop: CASSLRGEAYEQYF. The CDR3 nucleotides are TGTGCCAGCAGTCTACGGGGTGAAGCCTACGAGCAGTACTTC.

The chain uses TRBV4-1 and TRBJ2-1, with 9 bases identical to TRBD2. This CDR3 region has 18 residues. Germline V gives CDR1 MGHRA, CDR2 YSYEKL. V was pared by 4 bases and J by 9 bases, with 19 bases of the junction left unmatched. In nucleotides, the CDR3 is TGCGCCAGCAGCCTAATTCGACTAGCGGAGTGGCCTCGTTTTGAGCAGTTCTTC. Protein sequence: CASSLIRLAEWPRFEQFF.

The V and J genes are TRBV9 and TRBJ2-7; D may be TRBD2 (5 bases). Trimming removed 0 bases from V and 0 bases from J, with 7 bases in between. CDR1 SGDLS and CDR2 YYNGEE come from the germline V gene. The CDR3 has 14 residues. The CDR3 sequence is CASSVASSSYEQYF. The CDR3 coding sequence is TGTGCCAGCAGCGTAGCTAGCTCCTCCTACGAGCAGTACTTC.

This clone was counted a single time. This chain links TRBV30 with TRBJ1-1; weak D call: TRBD1 (5 bases). The CDR3 extends over 14 amino acids. Per the germline V gene, CDR1 is GTSNPN and CDR2 is SVGIG (reference sequence). Trimming pared 1 base from V and 4 bases from J, leaving 13 bases between. The CDR3 sequence: CAWSGARAITEAFF. The CDR3 DNA reads TGTGCCTGGAGTGGGGCCAGGGCCATCACTGAAGCTTTCTTT.

V and J are TRBV2 and TRBJ2-1; 14 positions match TRBD2. The CDR3 runs to 14 residues. Germline-derived CDR1 and CDR2 are SNHLY and FYNNEI. With V trimmed by 6 bases and J by 8 bases, 3 bases remained unmatched. CDR3 protein: CASRGTSGSYEQFF. DNA of the CDR3: TGTGCCAGCAGGGGGACTAGCGGGAGCTATGAGCAGTTCTTC.

V is TRBV9 and J is TRBJ2-7; 9 positions match TRBD2. The germline V gene has CDR1 SGDLS and CDR2 YYNGEE. V lost 0 bases, J lost 3 bases, and 7 bases stayed unmatched. The CDR3 contains 16 residues. CDR3 in amino acids: CASSVVGSGGIYEQYF. The CDR3 DNA reads as TGTGCCAGCAGCGTAGTGGGTAGCGGGGGCATCTACGAGCAGTACTTC.

The J gene is TRBJ1-6, the V gene TRBV30; D remains unclear. CDR1 is GTSNPN and CDR2 is SVGIG in the germline V gene (reference sequence). V shed 7 bases and J shed 5 bases, with 15 bases lying between them. The CDR3 consists of 14 residues. CDR3 sequence: CASLGEANNSPLHF. The CDR3 DNA reads TGTGCCTCGCTTGGGGAGGCGAATAATTCACCCCTCCACTTT.

V gene TRBV7-2 combines with J gene TRBJ2-3; possibly TRBD2 for D (6 bases). V gave up 0 bases and J gave up 13 bases, with 14 bases separating them. CDR1 is SGHTA, CDR2 FQGNSA, per germline. The CDR3 is made up of 13 amino acids. CDR3 nucleotides: TGTGCCAGCAGCTTAGCGTTGCGGGACCTAGAGTATTTT. Protein sequence: CASSLALRDLEYF.

V usage is TRBV7-2 and J usage is TRBJ2-2, with D possibly being TRBD2 (6 bases). The CDR3 is 15 amino acids. The germline CDR1 and CDR2 sequences are SGHTA and FQGNSA. V shed 5 bases and J shed 3 bases, with 13 bases lying between them. The CDR3 coding sequence is TGTGCCAGCAGCATCATTAGCGGATACACCGGGGAGCTGTTTTTT. Amino acids: CASSIISGYTGELFF. Complete variable domain (other parts from reference TRBV7-2 and TRBJ2-2): GAGVSQSPSNKVTEKGKDVELRCDPISGHTALYWYRQSLGQGLEFLIYFQGNSAPDKSGLPSDRFSAERTGGSVSTLTIQRTQQEDSAVYLCASSIISGYTGELFFGEGSRLTVL.

This chain links TRBV7-2 with TRBJ2-2, with a tentative D call TRBD1 (5 bases). CDR3 size: 14 residues. Trimming removed 5 bases from V and 7 bases from J, with 14 bases in between. The germline gives CDR1 SGHTA, CDR2 FQGNSA. CDR3 sequence (DNA): TGTGCCAGCAGCCCCAGGGTGGAAGGCGGGGAGCTGTTTTTT. Its translation: CASSPRVEGGELFF. Based on the CDR3 plus reference TRBV7-2 and TRBJ2-2, the full variable domain is GAGVSQSPSNKVTEKGKDVELRCDPISGHTALYWYRQSLGQGLEFLIYFQGNSAPDKSGLPSDRFSAERTGGSVSTLTIQRTQQEDSAVYLCASSPRVEGGELFFGEGSRLTVL.

The CDR3 coding sequence is TGTGCCACTCAGGCGGCAAGGGGAGAGACCCAGTACTTC. Its protein product is CATQAARGETQYF. The chain couples TRBV18 to TRBJ2-5; D might be TRBD1 (5 bases). V lost 10 bases and J lost 4, with 16 bases in between. The CDR3 totals 13 residues. Looked up from germline, CDR1 is KGHSH and CDR2 is LQKENI.

The chain joins TRBV6-6 to TRBJ2-2, with TRBD2 matching over 10 bases. V shed 5 bases and J 3 bases; nucleotides not matched to a gene: 6. The germline V gene encodes CDR1 MNHNY and CDR2 SVGAGI (reference sequence). The CDR3 sequence is 16 residues long. CDR3: CASSGRTSGYTGELFF. The CDR3 DNA is TGTGCCAGCAGTGGCCGGACTAGCGGTTACACCGGGGAGCTGTTTTTT.